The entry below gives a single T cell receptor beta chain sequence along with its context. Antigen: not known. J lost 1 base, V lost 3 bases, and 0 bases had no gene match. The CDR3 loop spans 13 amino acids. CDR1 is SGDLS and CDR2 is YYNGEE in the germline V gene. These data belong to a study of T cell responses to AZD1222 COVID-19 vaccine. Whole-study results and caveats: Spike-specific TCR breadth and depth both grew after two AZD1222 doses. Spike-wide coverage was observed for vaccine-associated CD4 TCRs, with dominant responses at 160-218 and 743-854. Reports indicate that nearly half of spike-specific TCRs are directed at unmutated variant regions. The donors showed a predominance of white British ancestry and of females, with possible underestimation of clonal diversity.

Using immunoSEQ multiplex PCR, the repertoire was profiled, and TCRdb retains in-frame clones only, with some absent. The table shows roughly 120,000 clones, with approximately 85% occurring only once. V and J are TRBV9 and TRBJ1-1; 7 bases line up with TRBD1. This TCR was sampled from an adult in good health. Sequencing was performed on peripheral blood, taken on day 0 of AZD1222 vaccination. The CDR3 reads CASSGDRNTEAFF. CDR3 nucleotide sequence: TGTGCCAGCAGCGGGGACAGGAACACTGAAGCTTTCTTT.